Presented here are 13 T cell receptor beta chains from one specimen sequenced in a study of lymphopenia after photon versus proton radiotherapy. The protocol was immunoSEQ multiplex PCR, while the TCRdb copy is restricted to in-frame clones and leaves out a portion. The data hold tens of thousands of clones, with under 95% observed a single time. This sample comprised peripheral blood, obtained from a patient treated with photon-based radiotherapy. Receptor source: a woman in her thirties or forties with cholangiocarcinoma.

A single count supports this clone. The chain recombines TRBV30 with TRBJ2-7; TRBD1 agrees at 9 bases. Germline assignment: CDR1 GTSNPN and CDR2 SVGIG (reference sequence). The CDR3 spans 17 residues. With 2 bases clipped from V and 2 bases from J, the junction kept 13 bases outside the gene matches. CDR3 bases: TGTGCCTGGAGTACTTACCGTAGGACAGGGGAAACCTACGAGCAGTACTTC. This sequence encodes CAWSTYRRTGETYEQYF.

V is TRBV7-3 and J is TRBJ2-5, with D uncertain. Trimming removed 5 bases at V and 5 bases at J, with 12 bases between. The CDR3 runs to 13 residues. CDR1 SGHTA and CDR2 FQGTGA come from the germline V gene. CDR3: CASSPRLGETQYF. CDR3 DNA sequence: TGTGCCAGCAGCCCGCGGCTAGGGGAGACCCAGTACTTC.

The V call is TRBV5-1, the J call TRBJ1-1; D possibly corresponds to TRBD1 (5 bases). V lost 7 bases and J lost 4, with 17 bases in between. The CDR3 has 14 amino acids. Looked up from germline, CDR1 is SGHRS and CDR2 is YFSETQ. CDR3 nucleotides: TGCGCCAGCGCCCTTCTAGGGGAGGGCACTGAAGCTTTCTTT. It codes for CASALLGEGTEAFF.

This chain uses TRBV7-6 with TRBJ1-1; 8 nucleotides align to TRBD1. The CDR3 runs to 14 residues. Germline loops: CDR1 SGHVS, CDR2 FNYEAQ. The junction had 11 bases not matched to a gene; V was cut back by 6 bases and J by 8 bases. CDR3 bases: TGTGCCAGCAGTCCAAGTACAGGGGGTCGAGAAGCTTTCTTT. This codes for CASSPSTGGREAFF.

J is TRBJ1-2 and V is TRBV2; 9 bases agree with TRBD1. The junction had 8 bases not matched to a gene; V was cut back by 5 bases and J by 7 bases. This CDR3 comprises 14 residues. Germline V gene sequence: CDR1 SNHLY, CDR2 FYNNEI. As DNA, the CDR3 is TGTGCCAGCAGTCTGGACAGGGGCCTAGGTGGCTACACCTTC. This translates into CASSLDRGLGGYTF. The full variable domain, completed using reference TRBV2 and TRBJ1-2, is EPEVTQTPSHQVTQMGQEVILRCVPISNHLYFYWYRQILGQKVEFLVSFYNNEISEKSEIFDDQFSVERPDGSNFTLKIRSTKLEDSAMYFCASSLDRGLGGYTFGSGTRLTVV.

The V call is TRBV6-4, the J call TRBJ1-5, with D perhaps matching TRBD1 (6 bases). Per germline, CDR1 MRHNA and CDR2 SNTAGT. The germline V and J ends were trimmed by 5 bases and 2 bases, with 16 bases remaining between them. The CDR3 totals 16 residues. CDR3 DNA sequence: TGTGCCAGCAGTCTAGGGGGTGGGGGACGCAATCAGCCCCAGCATTTT. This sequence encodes CASSLGGGGRNQPQHF.

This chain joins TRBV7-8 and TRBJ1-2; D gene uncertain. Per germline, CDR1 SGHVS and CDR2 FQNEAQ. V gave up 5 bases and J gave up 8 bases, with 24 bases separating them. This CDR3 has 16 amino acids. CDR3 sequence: CASSKEGPTDSNGYTF. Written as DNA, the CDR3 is TGTGCCAGCAGCAAGGAGGGCCCGACTGATAGTAACGGCTACACCTTC.

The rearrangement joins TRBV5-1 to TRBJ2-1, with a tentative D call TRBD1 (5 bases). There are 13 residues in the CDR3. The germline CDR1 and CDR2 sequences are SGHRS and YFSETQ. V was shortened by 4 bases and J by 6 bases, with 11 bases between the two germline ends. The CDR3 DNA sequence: TGCGCCAGCAGCCTGACTCAGGGCAATGAGCAGTTCTTC. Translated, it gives CASSLTQGNEQFF.

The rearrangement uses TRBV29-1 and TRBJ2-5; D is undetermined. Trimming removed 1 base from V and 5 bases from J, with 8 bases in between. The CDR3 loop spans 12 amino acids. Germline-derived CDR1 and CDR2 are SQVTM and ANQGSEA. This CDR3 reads CSVEVRVETQYF. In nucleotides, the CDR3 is TGCAGCGTTGAAGTAAGGGTGGAGACCCAGTACTTC.

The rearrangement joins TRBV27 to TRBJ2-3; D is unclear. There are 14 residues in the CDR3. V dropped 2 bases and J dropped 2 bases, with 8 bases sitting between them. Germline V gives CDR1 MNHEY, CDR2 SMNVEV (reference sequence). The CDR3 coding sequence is TGTGCCAGCAGTTTAAAACCGTACACAGATACGCAGTATTTT. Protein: CASSLKPYTDTQYF.

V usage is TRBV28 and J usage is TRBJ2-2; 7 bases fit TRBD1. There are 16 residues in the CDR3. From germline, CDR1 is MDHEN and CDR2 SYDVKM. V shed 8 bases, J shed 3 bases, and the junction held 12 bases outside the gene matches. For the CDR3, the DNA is TGTGCCAGCCGACCCGGAAGGGGGCGGGACACCGGGGAGCTGTTTTTT. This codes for CASRPGRGRDTGELFF.

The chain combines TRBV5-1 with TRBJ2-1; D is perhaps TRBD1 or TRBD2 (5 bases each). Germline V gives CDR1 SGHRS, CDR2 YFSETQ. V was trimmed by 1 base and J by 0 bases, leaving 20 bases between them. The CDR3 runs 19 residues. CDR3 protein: CASSLWGLDGISSYNEQFF. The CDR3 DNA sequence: TGCGCCAGCAGCTTGTGGGGCCTCGACGGGATAAGCTCCTACAATGAGCAGTTCTTC. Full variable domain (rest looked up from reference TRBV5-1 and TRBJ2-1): KAGVTQTPRYLIKTRGQQVTLSCSPISGHRSVSWYQQTPGQGLQFLFEYFSETQRNKGNFPGRFSGRQFSNSRSEMNVSTLELGDSALYLCASSLWGLDGISSYNEQFFGPGTRLTVL.

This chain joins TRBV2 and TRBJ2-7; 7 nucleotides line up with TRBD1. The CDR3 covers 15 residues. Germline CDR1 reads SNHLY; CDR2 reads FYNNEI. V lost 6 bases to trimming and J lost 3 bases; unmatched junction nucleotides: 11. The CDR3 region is CASSNGQETYYEQYF. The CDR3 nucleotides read TGTGCCAGCAGCAACGGACAGGAAACCTACTACGAGCAGTACTTC.